Presented here are 15 T cell receptor beta chains from one specimen sequenced in a study of vaccination and CD4 T cells after COVID-19. Cultured CD4+ T cell DNA underwent sequencing with the Oncomine TCR Beta short-read assay. Each CDR3 protein gets one entry after TCRdb re-called the PCR reads with MiXCR. The profile shows some 4,000 distinct CDR3 sequences, about 20% of them singletons. These TCRs are of unknown antigen specificity. The sample's treatment: approximately 9-day PBMC culture with coronavirus spike peptide pools or control peptides (ViraFEST assay). Sequencing used CD4+ T cells from blood, cultured in vitro. These receptors were collected from a human donor who had recovered from COVID-19.

The rearrangement links TRBV7-6 to TRBJ2-3; D might be TRBD2 (6 bases). Looked up from germline, CDR1 is SGHVS and CDR2 is FNYEAQ. The CDR3 is 13 residues long. V gave up 5 bases and J gave up 8 bases, with 14 bases separating them. The CDR3 reads CASSAGTRGTQYF. CDR3 bases: TGTGCCAGCAGCGCGGGAACCAGAGGTACGCAGTATTTT.

This clonotype is deemed medium-sized (0.01 to 0.1%). The J gene is TRBJ1-5, the V gene TRBV20-1; D gene ambiguous. Germline V gives CDR1 DFQATT, CDR2 SNEGSKA (reference sequence). V was pared by 5 bases and J by 1 base, with 9 bases between. The CDR3 has 13 amino acids. CDR3 loop: CSAANRSNQPQHF. The CDR3 DNA follows: TGCAGTGCTGCGAATAGGAGCAATCAGCCCCAGCATTTT.

This clonotype is medium-sized. For the CDR3, the DNA is TGTGCCAGCAGTACCACAGATACGCAGTATTTT. Amino acids: CASSTTDTQYF. J is TRBJ2-3 and V is TRBV2; D is uncertain. CDR3 length: 11 residues. The germline V gene encodes CDR1 SNHLY and CDR2 FYNNEI. V lost 5 bases and J lost 2, with 2 bases in between.

A few counts support this clonotype. V and J are TRBV6-1 and TRBJ1-1; 12 bases line up with TRBD1. The V and J ends lost 6 bases and 4 bases, in that order; junction bases with no gene match: 3. The CDR3 runs 14 residues. The germline CDR1 and CDR2 sequences are MNHNS and SASEGT. CDR3 in amino acids: CASRGTGGGTEAFF. For the CDR3, the DNA is TGTGCCAGCAGGGGGACAGGGGGCGGCACTGAAGCTTTCTTT.

This clonotype is categorized as medium-sized. The rearrangement uses TRBV20-1 and TRBJ1-2; 9 bases align to TRBD1. The V segment lost 1 base and the J segment 8 bases; nucleotides outside the gene matches: 11. This CDR3 has 15 residues. Germline V gene data show CDR1 as DFQATT and CDR2 as SNEGSKA (reference sequence). DNA of the CDR3: TGCAGTGCTAGAGTCCCGGGACAGGGAATAACCGGCTACACCTTC. Translated: CSARVPGQGITGYTF.

This clonotype was seen a handful of times. The V gene is TRBV5-1, the J gene TRBJ2-3; TRBD2 matches 10 bases. The CDR3 runs to 14 residues. Germline CDR1 SGHRS, CDR2 YFSETQ. The ends lost 2 bases at V and 8 bases at J; junction bases unmatched: 5. The CDR3 DNA reads as TGCGCCAGCAGCTTAAGCGGGGGGGTCAGTACGCAGTATTTT. Amino acids: CASSLSGGVSTQYF.

The CDR3 nucleotides are TGTGCCTGGAGTGCGGGACAGGGTTACTACGAGCAGTACTTC. This gives the protein CAWSAGQGYYEQYF. The rearrangement joins TRBV30 to TRBJ2-7; the match to TRBD1 covers 9 bases. The germline V gene has CDR1 GTSNPN and CDR2 SVGIG (reference sequence). The CDR3 has 14 residues. V shed 1 base, J shed 3 bases, and the junction held 4 bases outside the gene matches.

This clonotype occurred a few times. Written as DNA, the CDR3 is TGCAGTGCTACCCTCGGGGCGGGGGGATACTACGAGCAGTACTTC. Translating it yields CSATLGAGGYYEQYF. The chain has TRBV20-1 and TRBJ2-7; 8 bases match TRBD2. Germline V gene data show CDR1 as DFQATT and CDR2 as SNEGSKA (reference sequence). After removal of 4 bases from V and 3 bases from J, the junction contained 11 bases not matched to a gene. This CDR3 spans 15 amino acids.

This rearrangement joins TRBV20-1 to TRBJ2-3; 8 bases agree with TRBD2. The CDR3 runs 12 residues. Germline loops: CDR1 DFQATT, CDR2 SNEGSKA (reference sequence). Trimming took 3 bases from V and 4 from J; bases not matched to a gene: 0. CDR3 nucleotide sequence: TGCAGTGCTAGCGGGGGGGCAGATACGCAGTATTTT. Its protein product is CSASGGADTQYF.

This clonotype appeared a few times. The V call is TRBV12-5, the J call TRBJ1-5; D may be TRBD1 (6 bases). The CDR3 is 16 residues long. V gave up 1 base and J gave up 6 bases, with 16 bases separating them. CDR1 and CDR2 from the germline V gene are LGHNT and FRNRAP. The CDR3 DNA follows: TGTGCTAGTGGTTTGGGGGACACTACGGAGGCTCAGCCCCAGCATTTT. It is translated as CASGLGDTTEAQPQHF.

The V call is TRBV5-8, the J call TRBJ1-2, with no clear D. Germline V lookup: CDR1 SGHTS, CDR2 YDEGEE. This CDR3 is 14 amino acids long. Trimming cost V 0 bases and J 3 bases, with 9 bases left between them. The CDR3 DNA reads as TGTGCCAGCAGCTTGGATTGGTCTGACTATGGCTACACCTTC. The encoded protein is CASSLDWSDYGYTF.

By proportion, this clonotype is medium-sized. The rearrangement joins TRBV11-2 to TRBJ2-3, with 16 bases fitting TRBD2. Germline values: CDR1 SGHAT, CDR2 FQNNGV. The V gene end was trimmed by 0 bases and the J gene end by 2 bases; junction bases not matched to a gene: 5. There are 19 residues in the CDR3. The CDR3 here is CASSLDSGTSGGVTDTQYF. For the CDR3, the DNA is TGTGCCAGCAGCTTAGACAGCGGGACTAGCGGGGGGGTCACAGATACGCAGTATTTT.

The CDR3 loop is CASSNLRGYTEAFF. The CDR3 region has the DNA TGTGCCAGCAGCAACCTCAGGGGCTACACTGAAGCTTTCTTT. This sequence joins TRBV5-6 and TRBJ1-1, with TRBD1 as a possible D gene (6 bases). Germline CDR1 and CDR2: SGHDT and YYEEEE. Trimming left V 4 bases short and J 3 bases short, with 13 bases between. The length of the CDR3 is 14 residues.

The genes are TRBV25-1 and TRBJ1-2; D is perhaps TRBD1 (6 bases). Trimming shortened V by 1 base and J by 13 bases, and 16 bases separated the two germline ends. Germline CDR1 is MGHDK and CDR2 is SYGVNS. This CDR3 has 13 residues. Here the CDR3 DNA reads TGTGCCAGCAGTGAATCCCGGACAGAGTCCTGCACCTTC. The encoded protein is CASSESRTESCTF.

This clonotype was seen a few times. This sequence joins TRBV6-1 and TRBJ2-2; 11 nucleotides agree with TRBD2. This CDR3 has 15 amino acids. V lost 5 bases and J lost 4; bases outside the gene matches: 3. Germline V gene sequence: CDR1 MNHNS, CDR2 SASEGT. The CDR3 reads CASSPTSGGTGELFF. The CDR3 nucleotides read TGTGCCAGCAGTCCAACTAGCGGGGGCACCGGGGAGCTGTTTTTT.